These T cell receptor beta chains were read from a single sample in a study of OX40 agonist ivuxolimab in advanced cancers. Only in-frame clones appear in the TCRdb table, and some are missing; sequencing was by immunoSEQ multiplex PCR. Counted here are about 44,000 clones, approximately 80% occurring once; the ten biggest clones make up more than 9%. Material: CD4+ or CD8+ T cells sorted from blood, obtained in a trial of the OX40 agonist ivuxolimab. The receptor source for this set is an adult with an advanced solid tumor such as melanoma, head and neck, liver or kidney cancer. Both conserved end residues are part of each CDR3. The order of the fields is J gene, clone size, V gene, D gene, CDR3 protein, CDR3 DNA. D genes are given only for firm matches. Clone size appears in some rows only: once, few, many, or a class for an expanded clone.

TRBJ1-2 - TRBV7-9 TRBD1 CASSYYTGGAGYGYTF TGTGCCAGCAGCTATTACACAGGGGGCGCGGGCTATGGCTACACCTTC
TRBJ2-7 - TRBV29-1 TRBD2 CSVGEGISYEQYF TGCAGCGTTGGGGAGGGTATCTCCTACGAGCAGTACTTC
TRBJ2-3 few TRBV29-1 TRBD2 CSVVQGLAVRRADTQYF TGCAGCGTTGTTCAGGGTCTAGCGGTCCGCCGGGCAGATACGCAGTATTTT
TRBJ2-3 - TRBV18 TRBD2 CASSPRVAGAAGADTQYF TGTGCCAGCTCACCACGGGTAGCGGGAGCCGCGGGGGCAGATACGCAGTATTTT
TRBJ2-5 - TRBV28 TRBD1 CASSLLDRDAETQYF TGTGCCAGCAGTTTACTGGACAGGGATGCCGAGACCCAGTACTTC
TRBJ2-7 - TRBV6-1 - CASSPGQYYEQYF TGTGCCAGCAGCCCGGGACAATACTACGAGCAGTACTTC
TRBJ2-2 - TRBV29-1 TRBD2 CSGGTSGSAGELFF TGCAGCGGGGGGACTAGCGGGAGCGCCGGGGAGCTGTTTTTT
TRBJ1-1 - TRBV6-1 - CASSDERKAFF TGTGCCAGCAGTGATGAGAGGAAGGCTTTCTTT
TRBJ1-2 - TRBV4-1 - CASSHQEQGYGYTF TGCGCCAGCAGCCACCAGGAGCAAGGCTATGGCTACACCTTC
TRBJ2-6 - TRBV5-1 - CASSDSSSGANVLTF TGCGCCAGCAGCGACAGCTCCTCTGGGGCCAACGTCCTGACTTTC
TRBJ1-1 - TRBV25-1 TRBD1 CASRTGGFMNTEAFF TGTGCCAGCAGGACAGGGGGTTTCATGAACACTGAAGCTTTCTTT
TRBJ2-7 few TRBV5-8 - CASSFGTTQQYF TGTGCCAGCAGCTTCGGGACAACCCAGCAGTACTTC
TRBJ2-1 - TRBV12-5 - CASGIGTYNEQFF TGTGCTAGTGGTATTGGGACATACAATGAGCAGTTCTTC
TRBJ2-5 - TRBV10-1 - CASSEAGVQETQYF TGCGCCAGCAGTGAGGCAGGGGTCCAAGAGACCCAGTACTTC
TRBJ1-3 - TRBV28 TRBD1 CASSYRGPTGNTIYF TGTGCCAGCAGTTACAGGGGACCTACTGGAAACACCATATATTTT
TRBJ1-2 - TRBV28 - CASSLNSGATGYTF TGTGCCAGCAGTTTAAACAGCGGGGCGACCGGCTACACCTTC
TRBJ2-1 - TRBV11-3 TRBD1 CASSEQGGNEQFF TGTGCCAGCAGCGAACAGGGGGGCAATGAGCAGTTCTTC
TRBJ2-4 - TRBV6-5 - CASSYSGSSAKNIQYF TGTGCCAGCAGTTACTCCGGGAGCAGTGCCAAAAACATTCAGTACTTC
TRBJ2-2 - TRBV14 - CASSLRSQGRELFF TGTGCCAGCAGCCTGAGAAGTCAGGGACGGGAGCTGTTTTTT
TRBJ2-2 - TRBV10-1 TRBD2 CASSPSGSVGGELFF TGCGCCAGCAGCCCTAGCGGGAGCGTCGGCGGGGAGCTGTTTTTT
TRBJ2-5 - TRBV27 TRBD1 CASSFLGQGTQETQYF TGTGCCAGCAGTTTTCTGGGACAGGGGACCCAAGAGACCCAGTACTTC
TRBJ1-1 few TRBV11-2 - CASSLGGSMNTEAFF TGTGCCAGCAGCTTAGGTGGCAGCATGAACACTGAAGCTTTCTTT
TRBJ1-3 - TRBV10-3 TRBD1 CAISDPTTGGSGNTIYF TGTGCCATCAGTGACCCGACGACAGGGGGCTCTGGAAACACCATATATTTT
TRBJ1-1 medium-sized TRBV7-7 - CASSLIEGTEAFF TGTGCTAGCAGCCTCATCGAGGGAACTGAAGCTTTCTTT
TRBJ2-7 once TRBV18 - CASSPPSSYEQYF TGTGCCAGCTCACCACCGAGCTCCTACGAGCAGTACTTC
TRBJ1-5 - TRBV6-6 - CASSYPGRGADLLQHF TGTGCCAGCAGTTACCCTGGTCGAGGGGCCGATTTGCTCCAGCATTTT
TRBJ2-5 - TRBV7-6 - CASSHSGRASQETQYF TGTGCCAGCTCTCACTCTGGCAGGGCCTCCCAAGAGACCCAGTACTTC
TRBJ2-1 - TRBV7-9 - CASSSAWYNEQFF TGTGCCAGCAGCTCGGCCTGGTACAATGAGCAGTTCTTC
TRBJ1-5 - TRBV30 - CAWRGAGDNQPQHF TGTGCCTGGAGGGGGGCCGGGGACAATCAGCCCCAGCATTTT
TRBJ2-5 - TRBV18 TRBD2 CASSPRGGQETQYF TGTGCCAGCTCACCACGGGGGGGGCAAGAGACCCAGTACTTC